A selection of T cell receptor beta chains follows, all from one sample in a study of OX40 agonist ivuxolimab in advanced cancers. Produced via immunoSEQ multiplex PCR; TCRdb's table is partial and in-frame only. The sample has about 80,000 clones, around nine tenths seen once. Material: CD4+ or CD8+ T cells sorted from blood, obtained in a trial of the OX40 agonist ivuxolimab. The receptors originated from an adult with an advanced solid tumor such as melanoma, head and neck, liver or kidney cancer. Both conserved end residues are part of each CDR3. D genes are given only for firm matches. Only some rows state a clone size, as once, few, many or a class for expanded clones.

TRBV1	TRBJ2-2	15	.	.	CTSSQGAETGGELFF	TGCACCAGCAGCCAAGGAGCGGAGACGGGCGGGGAGCTGTTTTTT
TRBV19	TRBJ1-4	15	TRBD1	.	CASSDFGQGHEKLFF	TGTGCCAGTAGTGATTTTGGACAGGGCCATGAAAAACTGTTTTTT
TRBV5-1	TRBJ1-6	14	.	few	CASRDFSYNSPLHF	TGCGCCAGCCGAGACTTCTCCTATAATTCACCCCTCCACTTT
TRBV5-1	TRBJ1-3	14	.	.	CASSQEQAGNTIYF	TGCGCCAGCAGCCAGGAACAGGCTGGAAACACCATATATTTT
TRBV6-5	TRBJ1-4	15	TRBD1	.	CASSQRQGFREKLFF	TGTGCCAGCAGTCAAAGACAGGGTTTTCGCGAAAAACTGTTTTTT
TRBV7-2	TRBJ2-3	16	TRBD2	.	CASSFLAGGSSDTQYF	TGTGCCAGCAGCTTCCTCGCTGGCGGGAGTTCGGATACGCAGTATTTT
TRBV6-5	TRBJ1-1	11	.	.	CASTGNTEAFF	TGTGCCAGCACGGGGAACACTGAAGCTTTCTTT
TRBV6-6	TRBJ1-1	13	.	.	CASSYSAGSEAFF	TGTGCCAGCAGTTACTCGGCCGGATCTGAAGCTTTCTTT
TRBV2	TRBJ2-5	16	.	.	CASSLNRRGARETQYF	TGTGCCAGCAGCTTAAACAGGAGAGGGGCTCGGGAGACCCAGTACTTC
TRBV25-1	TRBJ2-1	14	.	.	CASSRAGANNEQFF	TGTGCCAGCAGTAGGGCAGGGGCTAACAATGAGCAGTTCTTC
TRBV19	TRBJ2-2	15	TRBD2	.	CASSRLAGVTGELFF	TGTGCCAGTTCTAGACTAGCGGGAGTCACCGGGGAGCTGTTTTTT
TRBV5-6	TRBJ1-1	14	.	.	CASSFGQMNTEAFF	TGTGCCAGCAGCTTTGGACAAATGAACACTGAAGCTTTCTTT
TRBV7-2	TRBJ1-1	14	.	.	CASSLGLPNTEAFF	TGTGCCAGCAGCTTAGGCTTACCGAACACTGAAGCTTTCTTT
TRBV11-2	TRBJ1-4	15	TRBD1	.	CASSSLGQGLEKLFF	TGTGCCAGCAGCTCCTTGGGACAGGGGCTTGAAAAACTGTTTTTT
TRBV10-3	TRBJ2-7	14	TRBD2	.	CAISEPAGSYEQYF	TGTGCCATCAGTGAACCAGCGGGATCCTACGAGCAGTACTTC
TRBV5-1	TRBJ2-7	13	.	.	CASTVSPSYEQYF	TGCGCCAGCACAGTAAGCCCGTCCTACGAGCAGTACTTC
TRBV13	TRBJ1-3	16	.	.	CASSTRTNLAGNTIYF	TGTGCCAGCAGCACACGGACAAATCTAGCTGGAAACACCATATATTTT
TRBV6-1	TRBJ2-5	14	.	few	CASSYRGRLETQYF	TGTGCCAGCAGCTACCGGGGGCGTCTGGAGACCCAGTACTTC
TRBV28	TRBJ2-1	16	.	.	CASSTTGTGSYNEQFF	TGTGCCAGCAGTACCACAGGGACGGGCTCCTACAATGAGCAGTTCTTC
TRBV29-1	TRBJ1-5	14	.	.	CSVHRGYSNQPQHF	TGCAGCGTCCATAGGGGATATAGCAATCAGCCCCAGCATTTT
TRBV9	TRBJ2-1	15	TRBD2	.	CASSPVAGGGNEQFF	TGTGCCAGCAGCCCCGTAGCGGGAGGGGGGAATGAGCAGTTCTTC
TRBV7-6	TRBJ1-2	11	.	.	CASSGQGGYTF	TGTGCCAGCAGCGGACAAGGTGGCTACACCTTC
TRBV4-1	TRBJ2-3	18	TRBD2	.	CASSQGTSGSLGGDTQYF	TGCGCCAGCAGCCAAGGGACTAGCGGGAGCCTCGGTGGAGATACGCAGTATTTT
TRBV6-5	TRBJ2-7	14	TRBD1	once	CASSYGGQSYEQYF	TGTGCCAGCAGTTATGGGGGACAGTCCTACGAGCAGTACTTC
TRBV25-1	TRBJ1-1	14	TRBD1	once	CASKRTGRNTEAFF	TGTGCCAGCAAACGGACAGGGAGGAACACTGAAGCTTTCTTT
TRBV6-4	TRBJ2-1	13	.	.	CASSLTQGDEQFF	TGTGCCAGCAGCTTGACACAGGGAGATGAGCAGTTCTTC
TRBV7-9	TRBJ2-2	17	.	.	CASSLARTAANTGELFF	TGTGCCAGCAGCTTAGCTCGGACAGCCGCGAACACCGGGGAGCTGTTTTTT
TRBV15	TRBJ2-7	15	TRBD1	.	CATSTYGQGAREQYF	TGTGCCACCAGCACCTACGGACAGGGGGCGAGGGAGCAGTACTTC
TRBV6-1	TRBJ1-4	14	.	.	CASSVQGRIRKLFF	TGTGCCAGCAGTGTACAGGGTAGAATTCGAAAACTGTTTTTT
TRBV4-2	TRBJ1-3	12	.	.	CASSQDRRTIYF	TGTGCCAGCAGCCAAGACCGGAGGACCATATATTTT
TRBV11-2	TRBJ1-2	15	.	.	CASSLKARGNYGYTF	TGTGCCAGCAGCTTAAAGGCGAGGGGAAACTATGGCTACACCTTC
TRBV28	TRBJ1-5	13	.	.	CASTGTRNQPQHF	TGTGCCAGCACCGGGACCCGCAATCAGCCCCAGCATTTT
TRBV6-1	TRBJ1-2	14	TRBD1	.	CASSGSRQGAGYTF	TGTGCCAGCAGCGGGAGTAGACAGGGCGCTGGCTACACCTTC